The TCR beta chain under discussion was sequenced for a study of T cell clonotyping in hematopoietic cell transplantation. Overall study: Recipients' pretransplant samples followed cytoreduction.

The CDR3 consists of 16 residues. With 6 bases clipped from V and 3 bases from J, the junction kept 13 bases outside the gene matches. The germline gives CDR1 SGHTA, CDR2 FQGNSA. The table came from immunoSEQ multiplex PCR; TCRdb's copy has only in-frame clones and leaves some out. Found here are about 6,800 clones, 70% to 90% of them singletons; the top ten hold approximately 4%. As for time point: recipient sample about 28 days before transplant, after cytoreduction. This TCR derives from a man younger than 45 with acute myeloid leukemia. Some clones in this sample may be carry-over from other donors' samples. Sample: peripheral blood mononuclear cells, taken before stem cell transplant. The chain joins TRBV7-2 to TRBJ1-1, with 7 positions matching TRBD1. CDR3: CASSRYSGTVDTEAFF. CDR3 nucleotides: TGTGCCAGCAGTCGTTACTCCGGGACAGTAGACACTGAAGCTTTCTTT. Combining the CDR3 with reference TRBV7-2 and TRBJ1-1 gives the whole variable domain GAGVSQSPSNKVTEKGKDVELRCDPISGHTALYWYRQSLGQGLEFLIYFQGNSAPDKSGLPSDRFSAERTGGSVSTLTIQRTQQEDSAVYLCASSRYSGTVDTEAFFGQGTRLTVV.